This T cell receptor beta chain stems from a study of blood T cell repertoires in COVID-19. Across the whole study: Spain, Italy and the United States supplied samples that represented acute and convalescent COVID-19. Nucleic acid was either cDNA or gDNA, and it came from T cells, B-cell-depleted T cells, or PBMCs.

This CDR3 has 14 amino acids. Looked up from germline, CDR1 is SNHLY and CDR2 is FYNNEI. V lost 9 bases to trimming and J lost 5 bases; unmatched junction nucleotides: 12. Libraries were prepared by immunoSEQ multiplex PCR; TCRdb keeps only in-frame clonotypes and omits some of them. Found here are 170,000 or so clones, more than 90% of them singletons; the top ten hold approximately 0.5%. The chain links TRBV2 to TRBJ1-2; 7 nucleotides agree with TRBD1. Sample: peripheral blood. The TCR sequence derives from a man aged 45-65 years with acute or convalescent COVID-19. The CDR3 region has the DNA TGTGCCAGTAACCTGCTACAGGGGTGGTATGGCTACACCTTC. Translated, it gives CASNLLQGWYGYTF.